Each of the 20 T cell receptor beta chains below was sequenced from the same sample in a study of T cell responses to AZD1222 COVID-19 vaccine listed by TCRdb under 2021. The time point label, as the study defines it: baseline before first vaccination. The method was the immunoSEQ multiplex PCR assay. As stored in TCRdb, this immuneACCESS dataset retains in-frame rearrangements with V and J assigned. A fraction of the clones does not appear; measured against another copy, unresolved V genes explain less than half of the discrepancy, and the remainder lacks a known reason. This sample lists over 120,000 clones; roughly nine tenths were detected once. Roughly 1.7% of the sample belongs to the ten largest clones. The sequencing used peripheral blood, collected on day 0 of AZD1222 vaccination. These receptors all stem from an adult in good health.

The chain joins TRBV5-1 to TRBJ1-1; TRBD1 might be the D (5 bases). Germline values: CDR1 SGHRS, CDR2 YFSETQ. V lost 4 bases and J lost 5, with 15 bases in between. The CDR3 is 14 residues long. The DNA of the CDR3 is TGCGCCAGCAGCATGGGACGGATGGCGACTGAAGCTTTCTTT. Translated, it gives CASSMGRMATEAFF.

This clone was seen only once. CDR3: CASSIRSGGLYEQYF. The CDR3, as DNA: TGTGCCAGTAGTATTCGATCCGGAGGTCTCTACGAGCAGTACTTC. This chain connects TRBV19 to TRBJ2-7, with D perhaps TRBD2 (5 bases). CDR1 and CDR2 from the germline V gene are LNHDA and SQIVND (reference sequence). This CDR3 spans 15 amino acids. The V gene lost 3 bases and the J gene lost 3 bases, with 15 bases spanning the gap. Full variable domain (outside the CDR3, taken from reference TRBV19 and TRBJ2-7): DGGITQSPKYLFRKEGQNVTLSCEQNLNHDAMYWYRQDPGQGLRLIYYSQIVNDFQKGDIAEGYSVSREKKESFPLTVTSAQKNPTAFYLCASSIRSGGLYEQYFGPGTRLTVT.

V is TRBV7-8 and J is TRBJ1-4, with D unclear. Trimming shortened V by 1 base and J by 9 bases, and 18 bases separated the two germline ends. The CDR3 spans 16 residues. From germline, CDR1 is SGHVS and CDR2 FQNEAQ. CDR3 loop: CASSLEGLYQSKKLFF. CDR3 nucleotides: TGTGCCAGCAGCTTAGAAGGTCTATATCAGTCGAAAAAACTGTTTTTT. Based on the CDR3 plus reference TRBV7-8 and TRBJ1-4, the full variable domain is GAGVSQSPRYKVAKRGQDVALRCDPISGHVSLFWYQQALGQGPEFLTYFQNEAQLDKSGLPSDRFFAERPEGSVSTLKIQRTQQEDSAVYLCASSLEGLYQSKKLFFGSGTQLSVL.

The rearrangement links TRBV5-1 to TRBJ2-7; D may be TRBD2 (5 bases). V was pared by 0 bases and J by 7 bases, with 8 bases between. Germline loops: CDR1 SGHRS, CDR2 YFSETQ. The CDR3 runs 12 residues. The CDR3 spells CASSLDRGEQYF. The CDR3, as DNA: TGCGCCAGCAGCTTGGATCGAGGGGAGCAGTACTTC.

The rearrangement uses TRBV28 and TRBJ1-3, with D unclear. CDR1 and CDR2 (germline): MDHEN, SYDVKM. CDR3 length: 13 amino acids. Trimming removed 6 bases at V and 4 bases at J, with 10 bases between. The CDR3 nucleotides are TGTGCCAGCAGCCAAACCCAGGGAAACACCATATATTTT. This gives the protein CASSQTQGNTIYF.

This clone has just a few counts. The J gene is TRBJ2-7, the V gene TRBV7-9; D gene ambiguous. Germline V CDR1 and CDR2: SEHNR, FQNEAQ (reference sequence). This CDR3 has 13 residues. V shed 5 bases and J shed 2 bases, with 10 bases lying between them. The CDR3 DNA sequence: TGTGCCAGCAGCCCGGGCAGCACCTACGAGCAGTACTTC. Protein: CASSPGSTYEQYF.

The V and J genes are TRBV18 and TRBJ2-2; 8 nucleotides line up with TRBD1. Unmatched junction bases numbered 9, after V lost 4 bases and J lost 5 bases. Germline CDR1 is KGHSH and CDR2 is LQKENI. The CDR3 loop spans 16 amino acids. CDR3 region: CASSQRTGSRTGELFF. CDR3 in DNA: TGTGCCAGCTCACAAAGGACAGGGTCTCGAACCGGGGAGCTGTTTTTT. Drawing the rest from reference TRBV18 and TRBJ2-2, the complete variable domain is NAGVMQNPRHLVRRRGQEARLRCSPMKGHSHVYWYRQLPEEGLKFMVYLQKENIIDESGMPKERFSAEFPKEGPSILRIQQVVRGDSAAYFCASSQRTGSRTGELFFGEGSRLTVL.

The chain employs TRBV7-2 and TRBJ1-1, with D unresolved. The CDR3 contains 14 residues. The V gene's germline CDR1 is SGHTA and CDR2 FQGNSA. The V and J ends lost 1 base and 5 bases respectively, with 11 bases between them. The CDR3 protein is CASSLGEVLTEAFF. CDR3 coding DNA: TGTGCCAGCAGCTTAGGGGAAGTACTGACTGAAGCTTTCTTT.

The genes are TRBV5-6 and TRBJ1-5; D is unclear. Trimming took 4 bases from V and 0 from J, leaving 14 bases between them. The length of the CDR3 is 16 residues. Per germline, CDR1 SGHDT and CDR2 YYEEEE. CDR3 in DNA: TGTGCCAGCAGCCCTGGGCGGGAGGGTAGCAATCAGCCCCAGCATTTT. Protein: CASSPGREGSNQPQHF.

The genes are TRBV7-9 and TRBJ2-2; D assignment may be TRBD1 or TRBD2 (5 bases each). Germline loops: CDR1 SEHNR, CDR2 FQNEAQ (reference sequence). This CDR3 is built from 15 residues. Deletions cut 4 bases from V and 2 bases from J, with 11 bases between. The CDR3 nucleotides read TGTGCCAGCAGCTATCCCGGGACCAACACCGGGGAGCTGTTTTTT. It yields the protein CASSYPGTNTGELFF.

The CDR3 is CASSGDREGNQPQHF. CDR3 nucleotides: TGTGCCAGCAGTGGTGACAGGGAGGGCAATCAGCCCCAGCATTTT. The chain links TRBV27 to TRBJ1-5, with TRBD1 matching 7 bases. CDR1 is MNHEY and CDR2 is SMNVEV in the germline V gene (reference sequence). CDR3 length: 15 residues. V dropped 5 bases and J dropped 2; count of bases not matched to a gene: 6.

The chain has TRBV9 and TRBJ1-2; D call uncertain. Germline lookup yields CDR1 SGDLS and CDR2 YYNGEE. V lost 6 bases, J lost 8 bases, and 11 bases lay in between. The CDR3 spans 11 residues. CDR3 amino acids: CASTTPGGYTF. The CDR3, as DNA: TGTGCCAGCACAACGCCTGGCGGCTACACCTTC.

The count of this clone is one. This sequence joins TRBV28 and TRBJ2-7; TRBD1 matches 8 bases. CDR3 length: 18 amino acids. The germline gives CDR1 MDHEN, CDR2 SYDVKM. The V gene end was trimmed by 5 bases and the J gene end by 1 base; junction bases not matched to a gene: 16. The CDR3 region is CASSPLKIAGQGSYEQYF. Written as DNA, the CDR3 is TGTGCCAGCAGTCCTCTTAAAATCGCTGGACAGGGTTCCTACGAGCAGTACTTC.

This chain links TRBV5-6 with TRBJ1-1; no clear D. Trimming took off 4 bases at V and 5 bases at J, with 9 bases between the two ends. CDR1 and CDR2 from the germline V gene are SGHDT and YYEEEE. The CDR3 length is 12 residues. CDR3: CASSLRGTEAFF. CDR3 nucleotide sequence: TGTGCCAGCAGCCTCCGGGGTACTGAAGCTTTCTTT.

V gene TRBV28 combines with J gene TRBJ1-1; TRBD1 aligns across 11 bases. This CDR3 spans 15 amino acids. The germline V gene has CDR1 MDHEN and CDR2 SYDVKM. With 6 bases clipped from V and 3 bases from J, the junction kept 6 bases outside the gene matches. The CDR3 loop is CASSPRTGGHTEAFF. CDR3 nucleotide sequence: TGTGCCAGCAGCCCTAGGACAGGGGGCCACACTGAAGCTTTCTTT.

The chain combines TRBV18 with TRBJ2-1, with TRBD2 identical over 8 bases. Germline lookup yields CDR1 KGHSH and CDR2 LQKENI. The J segment lost 5 bases and the V segment lost 5 bases, leaving 14 bases of the junction unmatched. The CDR3 contains 17 residues. CDR3 coding DNA: TGTGCCAGCTCATCCCGGGTAGCGGGATATCAGGACAATGAGCAGTTCTTC. This sequence encodes CASSSRVAGYQDNEQFF.

This clone showed up just once. The chain employs TRBV29-1 and TRBJ1-1, with D unclear. The germline CDR1 and CDR2 sequences are SQVTM and ANQGSEA. The CDR3 has 12 amino acids. The ends were cut back, 6 bases at V and 1 base at J, with 9 bases in the middle. The CDR3, as DNA: TGCAGCGTGGGCGGCCCGAACACTGAAGCTTTCTTT. Its protein is CSVGGPNTEAFF. The full variable domain, completed using reference TRBV29-1 and TRBJ1-1, is SAVISQKPSRDICQRGTSLTIQCQVDSQVTMMFWYRQQPGQSLTLIATANQGSEATYESGFVIDKFPISRPNLTFSTLTVSNMSPEDSSIYLCSVGGPNTEAFFGQGTRLTVV.

J is TRBJ2-7 and V is TRBV7-6; the match to TRBD2 covers 10 bases. The germline gives CDR1 SGHVS, CDR2 FNYEAQ. The CDR3 is 18 residues long. Trimming took 5 bases from V and 2 from J; bases not matched to a gene: 15. The CDR3 nucleotides read TGTGCCAGCAGCCCTTATCTGCGGACTAGCGGTCAGACCTACGAGCAGTACTTC. Translating it yields CASSPYLRTSGQTYEQYF.

The chain joins TRBV4-1 to TRBJ1-6; no clear D. The length of the CDR3 is 15 residues. Trimming took 0 bases from V and 4 from J, leaving 7 bases between them. The V gene's germline CDR1 is MGHRA and CDR2 YSYEKL. The DNA of the CDR3 is TGCGCCAGCAGCCAAGAGCCAGTTTATAATTCACCCCTCCACTTT. Protein product: CASSQEPVYNSPLHF.

This chain connects TRBV5-6 to TRBJ2-7, with D hard to call. Between the trimmed V and J ends, which lost 0 bases and 7 bases, there was a span of 8 bases. The length of the CDR3 is 12 residues. CDR1 SGHDT and CDR2 YYEEEE come from the germline V gene. The CDR3 reads CASSLDFGEQYF. CDR3 bases: TGTGCCAGCAGCTTGGATTTCGGTGAGCAGTACTTC.